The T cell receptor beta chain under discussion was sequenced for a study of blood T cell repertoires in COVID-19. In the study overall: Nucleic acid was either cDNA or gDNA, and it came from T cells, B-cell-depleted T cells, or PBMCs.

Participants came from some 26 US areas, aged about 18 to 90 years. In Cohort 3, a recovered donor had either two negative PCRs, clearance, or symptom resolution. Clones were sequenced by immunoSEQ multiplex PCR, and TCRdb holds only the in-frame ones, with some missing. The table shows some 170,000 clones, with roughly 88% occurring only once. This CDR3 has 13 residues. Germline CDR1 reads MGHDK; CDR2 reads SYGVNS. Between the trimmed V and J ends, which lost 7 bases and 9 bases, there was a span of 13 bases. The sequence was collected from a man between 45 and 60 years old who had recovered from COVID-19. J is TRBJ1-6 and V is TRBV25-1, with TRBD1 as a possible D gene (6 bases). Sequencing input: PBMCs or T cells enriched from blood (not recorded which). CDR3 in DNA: TGTGCCAGCACCGAGGGCAGGGGTTCACCCCTCCACTTT. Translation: CASTEGRGSPLHF.